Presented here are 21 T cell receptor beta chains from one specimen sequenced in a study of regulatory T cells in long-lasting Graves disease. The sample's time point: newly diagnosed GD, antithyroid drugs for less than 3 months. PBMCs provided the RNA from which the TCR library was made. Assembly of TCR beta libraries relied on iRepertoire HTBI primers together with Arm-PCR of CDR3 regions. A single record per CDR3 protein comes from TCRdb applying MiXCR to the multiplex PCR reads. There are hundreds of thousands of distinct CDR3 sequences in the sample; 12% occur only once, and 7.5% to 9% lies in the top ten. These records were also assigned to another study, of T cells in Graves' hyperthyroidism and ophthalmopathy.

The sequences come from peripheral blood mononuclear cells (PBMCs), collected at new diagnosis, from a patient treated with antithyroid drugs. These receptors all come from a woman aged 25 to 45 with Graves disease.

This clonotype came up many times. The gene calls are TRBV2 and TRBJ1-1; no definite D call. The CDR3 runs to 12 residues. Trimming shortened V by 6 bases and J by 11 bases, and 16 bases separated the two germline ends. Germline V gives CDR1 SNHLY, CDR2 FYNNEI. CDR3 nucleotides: TGTGCCAGCAGCGCGGTGGGTTACCTCGCTTTCTTT. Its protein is CASSAVGYLAFF.

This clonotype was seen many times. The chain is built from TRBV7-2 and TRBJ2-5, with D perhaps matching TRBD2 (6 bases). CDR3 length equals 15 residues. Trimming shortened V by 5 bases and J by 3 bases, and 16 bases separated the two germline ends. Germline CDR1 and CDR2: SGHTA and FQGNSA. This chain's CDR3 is CASSLRPGVEETQYF. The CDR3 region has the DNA TGTGCCAGCAGCCTTAGGCCGGGGGTCGAAGAGACCCAGTACTTC.

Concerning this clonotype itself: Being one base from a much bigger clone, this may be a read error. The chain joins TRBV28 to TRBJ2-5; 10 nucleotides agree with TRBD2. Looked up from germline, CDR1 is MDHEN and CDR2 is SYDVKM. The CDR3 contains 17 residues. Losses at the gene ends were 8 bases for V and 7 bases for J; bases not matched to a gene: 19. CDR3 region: CASGPKGLAGVRGTQYF. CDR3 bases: TGTGCCAGCGGCCCCAAGGGGCTAGCGGGGGTCCGGGGGACCCAGTACTTC.

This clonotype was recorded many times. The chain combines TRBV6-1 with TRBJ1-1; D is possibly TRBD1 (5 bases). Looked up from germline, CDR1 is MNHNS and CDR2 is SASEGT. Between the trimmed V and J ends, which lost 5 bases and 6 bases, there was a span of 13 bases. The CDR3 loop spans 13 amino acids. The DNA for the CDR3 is TGTGCCAGCAGTCATTCAAGGGGCTCTGAAGCTTTCTTT. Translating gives CASSHSRGSEAFF.

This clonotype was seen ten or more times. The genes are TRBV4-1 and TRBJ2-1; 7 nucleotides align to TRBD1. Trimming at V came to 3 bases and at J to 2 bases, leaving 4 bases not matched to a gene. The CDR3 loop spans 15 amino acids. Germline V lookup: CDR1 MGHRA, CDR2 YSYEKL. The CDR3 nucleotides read TGCGCCAGCAGCCATCCCGGGACAGCCTACAATGAGCAGTTCTTC. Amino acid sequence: CASSHPGTAYNEQFF.

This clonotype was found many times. This CDR3 reads CASSHQARWWRTNTGELFF. CDR3 coding DNA: TGTGCCAGCAGCCACCAGGCCCGATGGTGGCGAACGAACACCGGGGAGCTGTTTTTT. The chain joins TRBV7-8 to TRBJ2-2; D call uncertain. The CDR3 spans 19 residues. Trimming left V 5 bases short and J 0 bases short, with 22 bases between. Looked up from germline, CDR1 is SGHVS and CDR2 is FQNEAQ.

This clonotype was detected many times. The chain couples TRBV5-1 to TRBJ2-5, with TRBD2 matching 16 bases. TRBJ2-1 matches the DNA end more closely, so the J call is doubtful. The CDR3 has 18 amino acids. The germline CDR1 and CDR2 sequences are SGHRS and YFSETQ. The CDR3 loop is CASSLRSGTSGRAYEQFF. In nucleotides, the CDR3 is TGCGCCAGCAGCTTGCGATCCGGGACTAGCGGGAGGGCCTATGAGCAGTTCTTC.

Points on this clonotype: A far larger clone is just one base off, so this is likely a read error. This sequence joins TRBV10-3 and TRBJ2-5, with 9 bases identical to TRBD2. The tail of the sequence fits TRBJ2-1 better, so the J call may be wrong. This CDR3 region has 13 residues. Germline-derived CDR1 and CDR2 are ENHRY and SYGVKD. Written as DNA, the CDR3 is TGTGCCATCAGTGACTTAGCGGGAGATGTGCAGTTCTTC. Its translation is CAISDLAGDVQFF.

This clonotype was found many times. The CDR3 nucleotides read TGTGCCAGCAGTTATGATGGGGCTGAAAAACTGTTTTTT. It yields the protein CASSYDGAEKLFF. The chain combines TRBV6-2 or TRBV6-3 with TRBJ1-4, with a tentative D call TRBD1 (5 bases). CDR3 length equals 13 residues. Germline V lookup: CDR1 MNHEY, CDR2 SVGEGT. V was pared by 3 bases and J by 7 bases, with 9 bases between.

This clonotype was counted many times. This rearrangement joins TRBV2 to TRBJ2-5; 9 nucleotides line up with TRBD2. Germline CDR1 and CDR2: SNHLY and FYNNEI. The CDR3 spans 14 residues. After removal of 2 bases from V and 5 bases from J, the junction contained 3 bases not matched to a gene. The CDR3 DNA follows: TGTGCCAGCAGTGAACAAAGCGGGGGGGAGACCCAGTACTTC. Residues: CASSEQSGGETQYF.

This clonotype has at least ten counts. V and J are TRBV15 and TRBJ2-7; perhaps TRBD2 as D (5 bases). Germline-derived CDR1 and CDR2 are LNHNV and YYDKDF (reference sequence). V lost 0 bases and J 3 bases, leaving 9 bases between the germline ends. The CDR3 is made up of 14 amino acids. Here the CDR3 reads CATSRDMAGYEQYF. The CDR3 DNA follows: TGTGCCACCAGCAGAGATATGGCGGGCTACGAGCAGTACTTC.

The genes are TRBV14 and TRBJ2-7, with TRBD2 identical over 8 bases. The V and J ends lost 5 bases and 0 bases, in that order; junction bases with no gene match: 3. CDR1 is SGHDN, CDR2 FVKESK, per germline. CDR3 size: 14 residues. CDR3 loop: CASSTTSGSYEQYF. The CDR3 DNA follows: TGTGCCAGCAGCACCACTAGCGGCTCCTACGAGCAGTACTTC. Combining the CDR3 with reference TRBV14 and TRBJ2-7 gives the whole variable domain EAGVTQFPSHSVIEKGQTVTLRCDPISGHDNLYWYRRVMGKEIKFLLHFVKESKQDESGMPNNRFLAERTGGTYSTLKVQPAELEDSGVYFCASSTTSGSYEQYFGPGTRLTVT.

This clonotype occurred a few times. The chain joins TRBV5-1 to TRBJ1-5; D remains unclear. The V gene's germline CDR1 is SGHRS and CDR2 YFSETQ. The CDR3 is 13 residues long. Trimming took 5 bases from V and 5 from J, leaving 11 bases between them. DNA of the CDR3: TGCGCCAGCAGTCAGACTATAGATCAGCCCCAGCATTTT. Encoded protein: CASSQTIDQPQHF. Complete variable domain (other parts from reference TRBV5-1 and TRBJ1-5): KAGVTQTPRYLIKTRGQQVTLSCSPISGHRSVSWYQQTPGQGLQFLFEYFSETQRNKGNFPGRFSGRQFSNSRSEMNVSTLELGDSALYLCASSQTIDQPQHFGDGTRLSIL.

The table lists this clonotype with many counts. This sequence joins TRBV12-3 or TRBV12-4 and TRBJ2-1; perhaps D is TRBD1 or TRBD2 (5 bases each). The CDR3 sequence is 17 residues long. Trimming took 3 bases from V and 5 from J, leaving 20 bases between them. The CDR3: CASSLGRQLRGNNEQFF. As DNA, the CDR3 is TGTGCCAGCAGTTTGGGTAGACAGCTCCGGGGTAACAATGAGCAGTTCTTC.

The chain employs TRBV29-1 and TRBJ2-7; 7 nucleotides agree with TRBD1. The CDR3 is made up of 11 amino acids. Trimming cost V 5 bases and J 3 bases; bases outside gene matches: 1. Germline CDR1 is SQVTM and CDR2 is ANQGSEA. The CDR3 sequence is CSVRDSYEQYF. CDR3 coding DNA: TGCAGCGTTAGGGACAGCTACGAGCAGTACTTC.

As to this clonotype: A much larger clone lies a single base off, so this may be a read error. The CDR3, as DNA: TGTGTCAGCAGCCAGAATCCGGGATCGAATGAAAAACTGTTTTTT. It encodes CVSSQNPGSNEKLFF. The chain combines TRBV7-8 with TRBJ1-4, with D hard to call. The CDR3 is 15 residues long. Germline V gene lookup returns CDR1 SGHVS and CDR2 FQNEAQ.

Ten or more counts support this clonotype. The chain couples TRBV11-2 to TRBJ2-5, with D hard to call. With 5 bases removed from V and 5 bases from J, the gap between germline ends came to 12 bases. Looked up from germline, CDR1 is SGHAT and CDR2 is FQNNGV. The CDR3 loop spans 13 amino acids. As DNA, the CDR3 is TGTGCCAGCAGCGAACGGCTAGGGGAGACCCAGTACTTC. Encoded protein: CASSERLGETQYF. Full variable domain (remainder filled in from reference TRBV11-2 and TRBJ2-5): EAGVAQSPRYKIIEKRQSVAFWCNPISGHATLYWYQQILGQGPKLLIQFQNNGVVDDSQLPKDRFSAERLKGVDSTLKIQPAKLEDSAVYLCASSERLGETQYFGPGTRLLVL.

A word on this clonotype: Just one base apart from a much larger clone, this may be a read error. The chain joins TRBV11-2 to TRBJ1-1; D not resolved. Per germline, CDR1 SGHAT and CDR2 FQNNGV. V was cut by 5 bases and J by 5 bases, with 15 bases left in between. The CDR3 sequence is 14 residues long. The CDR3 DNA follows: TGTGCCAGCAGCCCACGCCCTACCTGGACTGAAGCTTTCTTT. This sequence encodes CASSPRPTWTEAFF.

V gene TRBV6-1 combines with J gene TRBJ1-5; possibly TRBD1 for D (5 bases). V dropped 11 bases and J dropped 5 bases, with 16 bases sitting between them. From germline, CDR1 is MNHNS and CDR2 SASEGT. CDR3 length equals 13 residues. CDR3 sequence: CAGAGQGDQPQHF. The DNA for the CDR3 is TGTGCCGGTGCAGGGCAGGGTGATCAGCCCCAGCATTTT.

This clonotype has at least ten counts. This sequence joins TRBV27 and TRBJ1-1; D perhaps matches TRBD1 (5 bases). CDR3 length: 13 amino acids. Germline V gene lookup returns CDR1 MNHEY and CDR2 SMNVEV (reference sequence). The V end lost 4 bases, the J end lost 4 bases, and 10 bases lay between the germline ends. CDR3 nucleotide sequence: TGTGCCAGCAGTTGGGTAGGGACCACTGAAGCTTTCTTT. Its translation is CASSWVGTTEAFF.

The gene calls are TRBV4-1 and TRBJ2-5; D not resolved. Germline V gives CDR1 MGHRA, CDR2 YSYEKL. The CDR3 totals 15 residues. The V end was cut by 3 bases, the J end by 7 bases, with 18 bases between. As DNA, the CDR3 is TGCGCCAGCAGCCAGCTGGGAAGGTTCTCCGGGACCCAGTACTTC. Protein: CASSQLGRFSGTQYF.